This entry lists 10 T cell receptor beta chains sequenced from one sample in a study of blood T cell repertoires in COVID-19. Sequencing was performed with immunoSEQ multiplex PCR; in TCRdb, only in-frame clones are kept and a portion is missing. Here the sample spans roughly 140,000 clones, roughly four fifths being singletons. What was sequenced was peripheral blood. All receptors derive from an elderly woman with acute or convalescent COVID-19.

V is TRBV3-1 (or the pseudogene TRBV3-2) and J is TRBJ2-3, with a possible D match to TRBD2 (7 bases). Germline assignment: CDR1 LGHDT and CDR2 YNNKEL (reference sequence). V was cut by 4 bases and J by 0 bases, with 14 bases left in between. This CDR3 has 16 residues. CDR3 DNA sequence: TGTGCCAGCAGCCTTCGGGGGGCAGGGAGCACAGATACGCAGTATTTT. Translation: CASSLRGAGSTDTQYF.

This clone appeared a single time. The chain uses TRBV6-6 and TRBJ2-5; a weak D match, TRBD1 (6 bases). Germline CDR1 is MNHNY and CDR2 is SVGAGI (reference sequence). Between the trimmed V and J ends, which lost 5 bases and 5 bases, there was a span of 21 bases. The CDR3 length is 16 residues. This CDR3 is CASSPIPGQGPETQYF. The DNA of the CDR3 is TGTGCCAGCAGTCCAATTCCGGGACAAGGGCCGGAGACCCAGTACTTC.

The rearrangement joins TRBV7-7 to TRBJ1-1; perhaps TRBD1 as D (6 bases). V gave up 10 bases and J gave up 3 bases, with 12 bases separating them. CDR3 length: 12 residues. Germline V gives CDR1 SSHAT, CDR2 FNYEAQ (reference sequence). CDR3 region: CATSPGDTEAFF. The CDR3 DNA sequence: TGTGCCACATCCCCAGGGGACACTGAAGCTTTCTTT.

The V call is TRBV4-2, the J call TRBJ2-3, with TRBD2 matching 10 bases. Germline V gene lookup returns CDR1 LGHNA and CDR2 YNFKEQ. The CDR3 has 17 amino acids. With 1 base clipped from V and 4 bases from J, the junction kept 8 bases outside the gene matches. In nucleotides, the CDR3 is TGTGCCAGCAGCCAAGGAGCTAGCGGGAGACTCTCAGATACGCAGTATTTT. It encodes CASSQGASGRLSDTQYF.

The CDR3 DNA sequence: TGCAGCGGGAAGCGGGGGGGCGGCGTTGAGCAGTTCTTC. Amino acid sequence: CSGKRGGGVEQFF. The chain is built from TRBV29-1 and TRBJ2-1; 10 bases fit TRBD2. The germline V gene has CDR1 SQVTM and CDR2 ANQGSEA. The CDR3 length is 13 residues. V lost 7 bases and J lost 9; bases outside the gene matches: 9.

This rearrangement joins TRBV30 to TRBJ2-1; a possible D gene is TRBD2 (5 bases). Germline V CDR1 and CDR2: GTSNPN, SVGIG (reference sequence). Trimming left V 1 base short and J 7 bases short, with 8 bases between. The length of the CDR3 is 12 residues. CDR3 sequence (DNA): TGTGCCTGGAGTGACACGGGGAATGAGCAGTTCTTC. Translation: CAWSDTGNEQFF.

This clone showed up just a few times. The V call is TRBV11-1, the J call TRBJ1-1; 9 nucleotides match TRBD1. This CDR3 spans 13 amino acids. V was clipped by 1 base and J by 12 bases; unmatched bases: 6. Germline CDR1 is SGHAT and CDR2 is FQDESV (reference sequence). The CDR3: CASSLVGQGRPFF. CDR3 bases: TGTGCCAGCAGCTTAGTGGGACAGGGAAGACCTTTCTTT. Variable domain in full (rest from reference TRBV11-1 and TRBJ1-1): EAEVAQSPRYKITEKSQAVAFWCDPISGHATLYWYRQILGQGPELLVQFQDESVVDDSQLPKDRFSAERLKGVDSTLKIQPAELGDSAMYLCASSLVGQGRPFFGQGTRLTVV.

The chain has TRBV7-6 and TRBJ2-3; 8 bases are shared with TRBD2. The junction had 4 bases not matched to a gene; V was cut back by 4 bases and J by 1 base. The CDR3 sequence is 15 residues long. The V gene's germline CDR1 is SGHVS and CDR2 FNYEAQ. Here the CDR3 DNA reads TGTGCCAGCAGCTCTATTAGCGGGGGCACAGATACGCAGTATTTT. This gives the protein CASSSISGGTDTQYF.

The chain recombines TRBV16 with TRBJ2-7; D not resolved. This CDR3 is 16 amino acids long. V lost 4 bases and J 2 bases, leaving 18 bases between the germline ends. Germline V gene sequence: CDR1 KGHSY, CDR2 FQNENV. The CDR3 region has the DNA TGTGCCAGCAGCCCAACCTTTATCAGTCACCCCTACGAGCAGTACTTC. Amino acid sequence: CASSPTFISHPYEQYF.

V is TRBV19 and J is TRBJ1-1, with 8 bases matching TRBD1. CDR1 and CDR2 (germline): LNHDA, SQIVND (reference sequence). The CDR3 covers 14 residues. The V segment lost 3 bases and the J segment 5 bases; nucleotides outside the gene matches: 5. The CDR3 region is CASSIGRGRTEAFF. In nucleotides, the CDR3 is TGTGCCAGTAGTATTGGCAGGGGGCGGACTGAAGCTTTCTTT.